These 3 T cell receptor beta chains share one sample of origin, sequenced in a study of identical twins. TCRdb re-analysed the 5' RACE reads in MiXCR, keeping a single row per CDR3 protein. The table shows fewer than 350,000 distinct CDR3 sequences, with more than 6.5% occurring only once. Separately, the same data were catalogued under a study of yellow fever vaccine responses in identical twins.

The sequencing sample was made of memory (CD45RO+) T cells sorted from blood. All receptors come from a woman under 30 in good health.

The chain uses TRBV3-1 and TRBJ2-2; D possibly matches TRBD1 or TRBD2 (6 bases each). Germline V CDR1 and CDR2: LGHDT, YNNKEL (reference sequence). This CDR3 contains 14 residues. Trimming took off 3 bases at V and 4 bases at J, with 9 bases between the two ends. The CDR3 DNA is TGTGCCAGCAGCCACAGGGGAGGCACCGGGGAGCTGTTTTTT. Translating gives CASSHRGGTGELFF. Based on the CDR3 plus reference TRBV3-1 and TRBJ2-2, the full variable domain is DTAVSQTPKYLVTQMGNDKSIKCEQNLGHDTMYWYKQDSKKFLKIMFSYNNKELIINETVPNRFSPKSPDKAHLNLHINSLELGDSAVYFCASSHRGGTGELFFGEGSRLTVL.

V gene TRBV6-2 or TRBV6-3 combines with J gene TRBJ2-3, with 9 bases identical to TRBD2. The CDR3 is 19 residues long. Trimming took 7 bases from V and 0 from J; bases not matched to a gene: 17. Looked up from germline, CDR1 is MNHEY and CDR2 is SVGEGT. The DNA for the CDR3 is TGTGCCAGCACCCTGGGGCTAGCGGGATGGATTTCTAGCACAGATACGCAGTATTTT. Its translation: CASTLGLAGWISSTDTQYF.

This clonotype was recorded a few times. The chain links TRBV2 to TRBJ2-1, with D perhaps matching TRBD2 (5 bases). The CDR3 contains 15 residues. Trimming cost V 4 bases and J 5 bases, with 15 bases left between them. Germline V CDR1 and CDR2: SNHLY, FYNNEI. DNA of the CDR3: TGTGCCAGCAGTGTCGGGGATGGTTTCGACAATGAGCAGTTCTTC. It translates to CASSVGDGFDNEQFF.